Sequencing of this T cell receptor beta chain was carried out in a study of blood T cell repertoires in COVID-19. Across the study: Both acute and convalescent COVID-19 samples were obtained from the United States, Italy and Spain. PBMCs, B-cell-depleted T cells, or T cells were the source of the cDNA or gDNA that made up the material.

Original data processing: For nucleated cells, counts were estimated from reference gene primer amplification. Method: immunoSEQ multiplex PCR; TCRdb's copy keeps in-frame clones and lacks some. Clone size and V and J calls were adopted from that table, with D and trimming inferred from the DNA. The sample lists over 25,000 clones, about four fifths seen once, with approximately 16% in the top ten. The CDR3 runs 13 residues. Germline V gives CDR1 SGHAT, CDR2 FQNNGV. Trimming cost V 8 bases and J 5 bases, with 15 bases left between them. The chain combines TRBV11-2 with TRBJ1-1, with D perhaps TRBD1 (6 bases). The receptor was derived from a man older than 75 with active or convalescent COVID-19. The sequenced material came from peripheral blood. The CDR3 DNA is TGTGCCAGCCGGGGGGGCAGTAGAACTGAAGCTTTCTTT. Translated: CASRGGSRTEAFF.